This T cell receptor beta chain emerged from a study of T cell repertoires in cytomegalovirus infection. TCRdb re-called the reads through MiXCR, storing one row per CDR3 protein. The table includes about 69,000 distinct CDR3 sequences, about 30% detected once. A remark on this clonotype: Its antigen is still unknown.

Study findings and constraints: Within the response measured ex vivo, HLA-C-restricted CMV-specific TCR beta clonotypes were dominant. Using cumulative public TCR beta family frequency, the authors identified those who carried CMV together with the relevant HLA.

The sample was CD8+ T cells from cultured PBMCs, taken from culture after CMV antigen stimulation. The receptor comes from a human donor in good health (CMV status not recorded). Some clones in this sample may be carry-over from other donors' samples.

The CDR3 region is CASSYSRTAIMNTEAFF. In DNA, the CDR3 is TGTGCCAGCAGTTATTCGAGGACAGCTATCATGAACACTGAAGCTTTCTTT. The V call is TRBV6-5, the J call TRBJ1-1; D is perhaps TRBD1 (6 bases). The CDR3 covers 17 residues. Per germline, CDR1 MNHEY and CDR2 SVGAGI. Trimming left V 3 bases short and J 0 bases short, with 17 bases between.